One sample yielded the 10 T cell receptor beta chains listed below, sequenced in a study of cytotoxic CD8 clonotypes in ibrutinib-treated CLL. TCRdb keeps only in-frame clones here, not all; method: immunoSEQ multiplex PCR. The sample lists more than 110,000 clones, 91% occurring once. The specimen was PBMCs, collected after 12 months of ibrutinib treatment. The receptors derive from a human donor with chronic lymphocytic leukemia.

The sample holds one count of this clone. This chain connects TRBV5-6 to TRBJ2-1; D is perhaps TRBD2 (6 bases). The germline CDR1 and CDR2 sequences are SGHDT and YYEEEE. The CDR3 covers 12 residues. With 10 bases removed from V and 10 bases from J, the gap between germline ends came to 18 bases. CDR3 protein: CASQRATIEQFF. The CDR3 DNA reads TGTGCCTCCCAGCGGGCTACTATAGAGCAGTTCTTC.

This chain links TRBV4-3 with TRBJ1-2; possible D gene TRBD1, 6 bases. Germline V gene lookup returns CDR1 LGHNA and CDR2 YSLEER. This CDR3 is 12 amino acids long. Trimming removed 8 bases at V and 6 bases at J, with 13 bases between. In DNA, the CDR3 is TGCGCCAGCGGCACAGGGTCAGATGGCTACACCTTC. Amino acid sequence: CASGTGSDGYTF.

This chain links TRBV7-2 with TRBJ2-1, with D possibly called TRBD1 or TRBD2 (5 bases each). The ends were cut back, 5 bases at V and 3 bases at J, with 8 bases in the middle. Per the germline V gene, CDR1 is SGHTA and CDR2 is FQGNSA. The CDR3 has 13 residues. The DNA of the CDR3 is TGTGCCAGCAGCGGGGACCACTACAATGAGCAGTTCTTC. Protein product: CASSGDHYNEQFF.

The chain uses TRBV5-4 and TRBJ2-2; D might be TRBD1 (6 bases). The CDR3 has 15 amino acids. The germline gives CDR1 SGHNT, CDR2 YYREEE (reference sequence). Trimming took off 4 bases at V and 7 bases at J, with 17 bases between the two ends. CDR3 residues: CASSKPGDTGGELFF. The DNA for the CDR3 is TGTGCCAGCAGCAAACCAGGGGATACTGGCGGGGAGCTGTTTTTT. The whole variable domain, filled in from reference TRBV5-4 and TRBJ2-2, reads ETGVTQSPTHLIKTRGQQVTLRCSSQSGHNTVSWYQQALGQGPQFIFQYYREEENGRGNFPPRFSGLQFPNYSSELNVNALELDDSALYLCASSKPGDTGGELFFGEGSRLTVL.

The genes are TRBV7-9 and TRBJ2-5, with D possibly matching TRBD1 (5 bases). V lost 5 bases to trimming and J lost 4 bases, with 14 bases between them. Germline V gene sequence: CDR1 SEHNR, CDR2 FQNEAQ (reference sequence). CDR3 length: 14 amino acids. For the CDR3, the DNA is TGTGCCAGCAGCGAAAGGTGGCAGGGAGAGACCCAGTACTTC. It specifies CASSERWQGETQYF.

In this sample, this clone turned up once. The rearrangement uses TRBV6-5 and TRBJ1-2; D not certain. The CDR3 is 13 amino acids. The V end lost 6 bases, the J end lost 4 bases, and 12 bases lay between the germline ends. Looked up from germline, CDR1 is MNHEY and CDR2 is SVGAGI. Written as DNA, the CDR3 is TGTGCCAGCAGGGCGGAGGCGGGCTATGGCTACACCTTC. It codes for CASRAEAGYGYTF.

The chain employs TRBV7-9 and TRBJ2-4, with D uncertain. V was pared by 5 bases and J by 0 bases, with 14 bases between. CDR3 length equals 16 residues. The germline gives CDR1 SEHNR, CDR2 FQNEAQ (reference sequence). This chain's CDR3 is CASSLSRRLAKNIQYF. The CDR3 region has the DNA TGTGCCAGCAGCCTCAGTAGAAGACTAGCCAAAAACATTCAGTACTTC.

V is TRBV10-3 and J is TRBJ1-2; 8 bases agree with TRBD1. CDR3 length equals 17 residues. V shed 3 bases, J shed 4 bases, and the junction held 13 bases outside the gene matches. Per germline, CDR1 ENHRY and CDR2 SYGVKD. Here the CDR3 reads CAISESIGTGRSYGYTF. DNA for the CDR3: TGTGCCATCAGTGAATCGATCGGGACAGGCAGATCCTATGGCTACACCTTC.

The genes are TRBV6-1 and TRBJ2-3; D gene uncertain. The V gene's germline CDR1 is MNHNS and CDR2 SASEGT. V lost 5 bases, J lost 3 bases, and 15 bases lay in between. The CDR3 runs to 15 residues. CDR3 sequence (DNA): TGTGCCAGCAGTACCAGAAGGGTAGAAACAGATACGCAGTATTTT. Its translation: CASSTRRVETDTQYF.

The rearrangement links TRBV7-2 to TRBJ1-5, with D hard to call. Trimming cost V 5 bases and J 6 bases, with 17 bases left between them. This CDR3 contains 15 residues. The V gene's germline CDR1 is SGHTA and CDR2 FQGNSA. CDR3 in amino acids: CASSPPGGRTQPQHF. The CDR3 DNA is TGTGCCAGCAGCCCCCCGGGAGGGAGGACTCAGCCCCAGCATTTT.